This T cell receptor (beta chain) is from a study of T cell clusters in autoimmune cytopenias (dated by TCRdb to 2018 to 2020). About the study as a whole: A median TRB sequencing depth of around 53,000 reads per sample was reached, and a median of roughly 2,500 distinct TRB clonotypes per sample was obtained. In autoimmune cytopenia patients, peripheral blood TRB and IGH repertoires were sequenced during active disease and over treatment follow-up, together with healthy, CLL and autoimmune hepatitis controls. The goal of the study was to determine whether autoimmune cytopenia patients have a disease-specific immune repertoire signature that could serve as a blood-based biomarker. The full study reports these points: TRB repertoire shifts, with less even repertoires in secondary cytopenia and CLL, mostly reflected lymphoma bias rather than autoimmunity. The T cell clusters were only ever defined in silico, so experimental validation of their functional role was still needed. Compared with active autoimmune hepatitis patients, healthy donors had almost three times as many exclusive TRB clusters, a finding consistent with an autoimmunity-wide signature. The cluster-lack signature was not observed for secondary cytopenia versus CLL, as the signature was apparently masked by the dominant lymphoma-associated repertoire. GLIPH results suggested that primary autoimmune cytopenia patients were missing physiological T cell clusters, with 50 or so clusters found only in healthy donors compared with 15 to 20 found only in patients.

This clonotype registers as medium-sized (0.01 to 0.1%) by frequency; no count is noted. The specificity of this receptor is unknown. To amplify TRB rearrangements, a touch-down multiplex PCR protocol was run with the TRB-A and TRB-B primer pools combined in a single tube. Illumina adapters and sample indices were attached to the amplicons through two consecutive PCR reactions using Phusion HS II polymerase. After gel purification with the NucleoSpin Gel and PCR Clean-up kit, the amplicons were quantified by Qubit and checked for quality on an Agilent 2100 Bioanalyzer. Sequencing of the libraries was done on an Illumina MiSeq with paired-end, single-indexed, 600-cycle runs. In the source study's methods: Alignment and assembly of TRB reads were performed with MiXCR version 2.1.12 and the default MiXCR reference library. A clone was defined by each unique CDR3 nucleotide sequence, and the analysis included only productive sequences with two or more reads. Alpha-parameterized diversity profiles (alpha 0 to 5), including the Shannon (alpha 1) and Simpson (alpha 2) indices, were computed with an R script to assess repertoire diversity. The tcR package was used to compute combinatorial TRB VJ usage, and cohorts were compared on this usage by principal component analysis with ade4. GLIPH clustering of TCRbeta CDR3s was carried out on cohort pairs matched by age and read depth, and cluster frequencies were compared by Wilcoxon test. The reads went through TCRdb reprocessing, and each CDR3 protein sequence gets one entry with no DNA. The V and J calls were not made by the authors but by TCRdb's processing. The table for this sample lists over 2,500 distinct CDR3 sequences. Of the sample, 15% to 20% is held by the ten largest clones.

Based on the germline V gene, the CDR1 and CDR2 sequences are SGHRS and YFSETQ. The CDR3 runs 14 residues from the cysteine to the phenylalanine. No DNA sequence is on record. Each sample's TRB amplification started from 250 to 300 ng of peripheral blood genomic DNA, which corresponds to some 36,000 genome equivalents. The sequence is built from TRBV5-1 and TRBJ1-5; TCRdb indicates TRBD1, and absent DNA this call remains unverified. The sample comprised peripheral blood. The source is a human donor with an autoimmune cytopenia, with autoimmune hepatitis or in good health (not recorded which). CDR3 loop: CASSLAGGSQPQHF.